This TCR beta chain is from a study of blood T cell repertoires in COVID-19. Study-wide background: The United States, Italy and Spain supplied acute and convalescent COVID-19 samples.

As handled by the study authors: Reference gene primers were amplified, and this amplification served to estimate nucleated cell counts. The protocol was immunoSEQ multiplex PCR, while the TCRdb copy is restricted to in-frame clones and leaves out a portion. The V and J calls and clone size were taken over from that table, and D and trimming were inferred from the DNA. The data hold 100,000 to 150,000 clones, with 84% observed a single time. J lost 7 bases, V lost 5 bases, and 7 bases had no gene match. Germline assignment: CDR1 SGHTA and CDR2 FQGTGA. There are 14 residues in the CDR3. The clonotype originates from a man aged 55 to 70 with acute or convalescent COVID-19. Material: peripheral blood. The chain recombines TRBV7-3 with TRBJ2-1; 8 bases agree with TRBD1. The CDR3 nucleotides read TGTGCCAGCAGCCCAAGGACAGGGAATAATGAGCAGTTCTTC. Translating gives CASSPRTGNNEQFF.